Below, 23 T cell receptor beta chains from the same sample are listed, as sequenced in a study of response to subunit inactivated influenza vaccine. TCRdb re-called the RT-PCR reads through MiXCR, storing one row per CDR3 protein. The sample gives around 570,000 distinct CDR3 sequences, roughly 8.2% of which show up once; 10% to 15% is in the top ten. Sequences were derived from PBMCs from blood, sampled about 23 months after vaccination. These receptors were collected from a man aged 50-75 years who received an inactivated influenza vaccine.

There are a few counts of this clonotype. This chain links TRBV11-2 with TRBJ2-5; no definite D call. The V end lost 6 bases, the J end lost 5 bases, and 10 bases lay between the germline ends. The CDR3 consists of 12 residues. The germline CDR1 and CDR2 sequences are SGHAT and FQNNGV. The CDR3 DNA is TGTGCCAGCAGAGCTAGTGGGGAGACCCAGTACTTC. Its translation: CASRASGETQYF.

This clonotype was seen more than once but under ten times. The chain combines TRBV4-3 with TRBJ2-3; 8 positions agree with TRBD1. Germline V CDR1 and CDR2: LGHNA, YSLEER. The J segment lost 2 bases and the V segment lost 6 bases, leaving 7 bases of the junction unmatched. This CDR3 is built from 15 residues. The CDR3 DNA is TGCGCCAGCAGTAATGGACAGGGCTTCACAGATACGCAGTATTTT. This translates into CASSNGQGFTDTQYF.

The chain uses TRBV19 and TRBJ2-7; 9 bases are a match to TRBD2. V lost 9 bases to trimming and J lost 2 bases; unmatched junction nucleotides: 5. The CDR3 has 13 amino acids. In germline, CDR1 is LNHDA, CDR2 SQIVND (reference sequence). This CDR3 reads CASASGRTYEQYF. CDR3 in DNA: TGTGCCAGCGCGAGCGGGAGGACCTACGAGCAGTACTTC.

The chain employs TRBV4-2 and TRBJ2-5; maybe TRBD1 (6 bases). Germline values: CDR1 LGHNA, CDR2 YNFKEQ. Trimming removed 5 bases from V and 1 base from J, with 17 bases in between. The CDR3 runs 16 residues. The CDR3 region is CASSSRGQRLQETQYF. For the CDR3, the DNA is TGTGCCAGCAGCTCCAGGGGTCAGCGCCTCCAAGAGACCCAGTACTTC.

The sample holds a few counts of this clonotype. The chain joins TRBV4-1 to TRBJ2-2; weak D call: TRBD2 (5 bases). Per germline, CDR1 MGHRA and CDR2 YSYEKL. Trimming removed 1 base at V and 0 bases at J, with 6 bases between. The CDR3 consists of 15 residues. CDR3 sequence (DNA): TGCGCCAGCAGCCAAGGAGCGGCGAACACCGGGGAGCTGTTTTTT. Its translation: CASSQGAANTGELFF.

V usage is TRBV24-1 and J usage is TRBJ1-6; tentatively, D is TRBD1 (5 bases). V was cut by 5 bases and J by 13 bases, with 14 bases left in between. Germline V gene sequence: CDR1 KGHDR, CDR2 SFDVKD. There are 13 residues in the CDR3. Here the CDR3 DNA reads TGTGCCACCAGTGTATCGGGGACTTCGCCCCTCCACTTT. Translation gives CATSVSGTSPLHF.

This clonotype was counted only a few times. The CDR3 region is CATSRDVAGKDNEQFF. CDR3 nucleotides: TGTGCCACCAGCAGAGATGTGGCGGGGAAGGACAATGAGCAGTTCTTC. The chain recombines TRBV15 with TRBJ2-1; D might be TRBD2 (6 bases). CDR3 length: 16 residues. CDR1 is LNHNV and CDR2 is YYDKDF in the germline V gene (reference sequence). V was cut by 0 bases and J by 5 bases, with 14 bases left in between.

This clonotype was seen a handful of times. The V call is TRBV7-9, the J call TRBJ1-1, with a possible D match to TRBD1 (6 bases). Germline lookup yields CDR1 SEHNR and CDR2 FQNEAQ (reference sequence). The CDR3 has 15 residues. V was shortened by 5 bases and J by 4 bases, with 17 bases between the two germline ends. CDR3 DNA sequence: TGTGCCAGCAGCCTGACAGGTTTTTCGGGCACTGAAGCTTTCTTT. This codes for CASSLTGFSGTEAFF.

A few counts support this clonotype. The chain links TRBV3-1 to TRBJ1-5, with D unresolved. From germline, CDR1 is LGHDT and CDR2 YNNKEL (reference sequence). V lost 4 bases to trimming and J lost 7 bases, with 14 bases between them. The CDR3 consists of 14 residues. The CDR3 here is CASSPLTGSQPQHF. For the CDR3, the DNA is TGTGCCAGCAGCCCCCTAACGGGGAGCCAGCCCCAGCATTTT.

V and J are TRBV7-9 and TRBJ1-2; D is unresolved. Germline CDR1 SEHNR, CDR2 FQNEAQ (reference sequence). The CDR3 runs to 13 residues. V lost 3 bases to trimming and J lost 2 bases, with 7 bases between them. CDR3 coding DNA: TGTGCCAGCAGCTTTGCACAGAACTATGGCTACACCTTC. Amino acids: CASSFAQNYGYTF.

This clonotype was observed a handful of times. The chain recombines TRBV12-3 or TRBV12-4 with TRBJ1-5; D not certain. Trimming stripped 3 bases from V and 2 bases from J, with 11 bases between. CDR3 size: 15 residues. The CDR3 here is CASSLGTSGNQPQHF. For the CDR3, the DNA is TGTGCCAGCAGTTTGGGAACTAGCGGCAATCAGCCCCAGCATTTT.

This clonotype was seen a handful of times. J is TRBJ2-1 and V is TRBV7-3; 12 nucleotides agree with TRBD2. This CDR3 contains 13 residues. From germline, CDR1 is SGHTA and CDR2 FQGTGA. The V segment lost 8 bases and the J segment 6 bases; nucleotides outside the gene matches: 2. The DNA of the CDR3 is TGTGCCAGCGGACTAGCGGGAACCAATGAGCAGTTCTTC. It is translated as CASGLAGTNEQFF.

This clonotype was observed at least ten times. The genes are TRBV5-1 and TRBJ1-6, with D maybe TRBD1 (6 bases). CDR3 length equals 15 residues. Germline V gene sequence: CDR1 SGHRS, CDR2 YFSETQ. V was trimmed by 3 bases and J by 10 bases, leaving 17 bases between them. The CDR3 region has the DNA TGCGCCAGCAGCTCCTCCGGGGGGCTTGAGTCACCCCTCCACTTT. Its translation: CASSSSGGLESPLHF.

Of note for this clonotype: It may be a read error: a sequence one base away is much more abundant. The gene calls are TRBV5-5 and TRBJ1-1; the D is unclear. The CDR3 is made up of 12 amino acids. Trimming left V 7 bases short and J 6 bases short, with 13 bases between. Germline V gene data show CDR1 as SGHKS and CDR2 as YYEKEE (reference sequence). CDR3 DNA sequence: TGTGCCAGCGGCCCTGGCTTGGCTGAAGCTTTCTTT. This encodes CASGPGLAEAFF.

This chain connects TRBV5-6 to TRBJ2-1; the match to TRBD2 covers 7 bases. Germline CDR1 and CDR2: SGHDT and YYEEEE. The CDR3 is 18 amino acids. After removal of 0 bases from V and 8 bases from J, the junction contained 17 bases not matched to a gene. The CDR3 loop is CASSLDTASGGILDEQFF. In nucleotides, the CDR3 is TGTGCCAGCAGCTTGGATACGGCTAGCGGAGGTATACTGGATGAGCAGTTCTTC.

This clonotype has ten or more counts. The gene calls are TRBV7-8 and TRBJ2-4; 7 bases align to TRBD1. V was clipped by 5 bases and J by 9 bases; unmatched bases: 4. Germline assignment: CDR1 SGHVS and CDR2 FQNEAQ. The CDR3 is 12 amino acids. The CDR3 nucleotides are TGTGCCAGCAGCAACCACAGGGGCATTCAGTACTTC. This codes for CASSNHRGIQYF.

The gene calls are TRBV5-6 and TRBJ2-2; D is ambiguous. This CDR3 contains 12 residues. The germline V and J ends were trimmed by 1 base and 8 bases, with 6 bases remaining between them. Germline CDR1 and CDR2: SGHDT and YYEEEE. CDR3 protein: CASSLSWGELFF. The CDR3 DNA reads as TGTGCCAGCAGCTTGTCCTGGGGGGAGCTGTTTTTT.

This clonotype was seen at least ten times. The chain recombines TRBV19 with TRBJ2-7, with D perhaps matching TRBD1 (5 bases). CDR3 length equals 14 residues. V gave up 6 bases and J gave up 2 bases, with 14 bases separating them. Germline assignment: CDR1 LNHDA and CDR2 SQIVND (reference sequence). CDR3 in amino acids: CASSTNRRPYEQYF. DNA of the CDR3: TGTGCCAGTAGCACGAACAGGAGACCCTACGAGCAGTACTTC.

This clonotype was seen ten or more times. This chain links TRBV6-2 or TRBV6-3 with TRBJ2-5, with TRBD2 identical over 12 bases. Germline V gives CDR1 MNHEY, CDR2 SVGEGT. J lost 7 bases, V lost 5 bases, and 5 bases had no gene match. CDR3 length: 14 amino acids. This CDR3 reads CASSRGLAGTTQYF. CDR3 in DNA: TGTGCCAGCAGTCGCGGACTAGCGGGGACGACCCAGTACTTC.

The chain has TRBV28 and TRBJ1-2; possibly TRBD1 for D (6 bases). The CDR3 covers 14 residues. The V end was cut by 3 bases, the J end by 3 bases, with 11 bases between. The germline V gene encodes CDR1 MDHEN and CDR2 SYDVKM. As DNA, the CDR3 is TGTGCCAGCAGTTTGGGGGGGCTAGACTATGGCTACACCTTC. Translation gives CASSLGGLDYGYTF.

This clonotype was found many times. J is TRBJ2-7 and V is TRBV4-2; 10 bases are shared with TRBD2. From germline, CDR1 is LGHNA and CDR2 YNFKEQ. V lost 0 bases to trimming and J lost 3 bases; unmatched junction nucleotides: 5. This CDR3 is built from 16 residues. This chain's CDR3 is CASSQDRTSGIYEQYF. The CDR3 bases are TGTGCCAGCAGCCAAGATAGGACTAGCGGAATCTACGAGCAGTACTTC.

The CDR3 nucleotides are TGTGCCAGCAGTTTGGGGCGGACTTGGGGTGAGCAGTACTTC. This encodes CASSLGRTWGEQYF. The rearrangement links TRBV12-3 or TRBV12-4 to TRBJ2-7, with D tentatively TRBD1 or TRBD2 (5 bases each). The CDR3 consists of 14 residues. Deletions cut 3 bases from V and 7 bases from J, with 16 bases between.

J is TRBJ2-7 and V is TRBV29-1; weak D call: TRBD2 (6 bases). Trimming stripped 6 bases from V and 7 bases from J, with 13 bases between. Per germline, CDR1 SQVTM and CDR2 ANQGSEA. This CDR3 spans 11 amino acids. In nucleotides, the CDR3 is TGCAGCGTGTCCGGGACTCGGGAGCAGTACTTC. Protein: CSVSGTREQYF.